This T cell receptor (beta chain) is from a study of cytomegalovirus exposure and HLA in healthy donors. Looking at the study overall: Unique TCRs numbering about 85 million, obtained from HLA-typed donors, made up an early data release. Study-level points and caveats: Among immune exposure information, only CMV serostatus was available.

V gave up 1 base and J gave up 4 bases; unmatched junction bases: 9. Germline V gene lookup returns CDR1 GTSNPN and CDR2 SVGIG (reference sequence). The CDR3 contains 17 residues. The PCR had 60 Vbeta and 13 Jbeta primers. The repertoire was sequenced with immunoSEQ multiplex PCR; TCRdb's copy has only in-frame clones and lacks some. This table has around 120,000 clones, 70% to 80% appearing once. Points on this clone: Its target is not known.

The chain combines TRBV30 with TRBJ2-5; 13 bases fit TRBD2. The sequence was obtained from a female donor in good health and CMV-seropositive. The material sequenced was PBMCs. Written as DNA, the CDR3 is TGTGCCTGGAGTGGAGGGACTAGCGGGGCCCGAGGAGAGACCCAGTACTTC. Its protein product is CAWSGGTSGARGETQYF.